Listed here are 2 T cell receptor beta chains from one sample, sequenced in a study of CXCR3-negative and CXCR3-positive naive CD8 T cells (dated by TCRdb to the late 2010s). Sequencer: NextSeq 550. The Human TCR Profiling Kit (MiLaboratory) was used to prepare UMI-labeled 5' RACE TRB cDNA libraries. Reads reprocessed by TCRdb are summarized as one entry per CDR3 protein sequence, and DNA is absent. This sample's clone table shows about 130,000 distinct CDR3 sequences. 0.45% to 0.6% of the sample belongs to the ten largest clones. The sample was naive CXCR3- CD8+ T cells from blood. The cell subset or site label corresponds to: CD45RO-CCR7+CD27+CD95- naive CD8+ T cells lacking CXCR3 (TNR3-). These receptors all come from a human donor in good health. Some clones in this sample may be carry-over from other donors' samples.

V gene TRBV29-1 combines with J gene TRBJ1-4; TCRdb's D gene call, TRBD1, goes unchecked for lack of DNA. The CDR3 has 15 residues. The germline V gene encodes CDR1 SQVTM and CDR2 ANQGSEA. Here the CDR3 reads CSVESSGGSNEKLFF.

The rearrangement links TRBV7-3 to TRBJ2-1; TCRdb outputs TRBD2, but without DNA this stays unchecked. The CDR3 length is 16 residues. Germline loops: CDR1 SGHTA, CDR2 FQGTGA. The CDR3 is CASSPMTSGGTNEQFF.